This T cell receptor (beta chain) was recorded in a study of control samples from healthy donors and cancer patients. The V segment lost 10 bases and the J segment 7 bases; nucleotides outside the gene matches: 5. The CDR3 loop spans 12 amino acids. Germline-derived CDR1 and CDR2 are SGHDT and YYEEEE. Assay used: immunoSEQ multiplex PCR; TCRdb lists only in-frame clones, some missing. The table has roughly 450,000 clones, 90% seen once. The clonotype originates from a middle-aged man with head and neck cancer. The specimen sequenced was PBMCs. V and J are TRBV5-6 and TRBJ2-4; 10 bases match TRBD1. CDR3 sequence (DNA): TGTGCCGTCGGACAGGGGGGTAACATTCAGTACTTC. Translating it yields CAVGQGGNIQYF. Together with reference TRBV5-6 and TRBJ2-4, the CDR3 gives the full variable domain: DAGVTQSPTHLIKTRGQQVTLRCSPKSGHDTVSWYQQALGQGPQFIFQYYEEEERQRGNFPDRFSGHQFPNYSSELNVNALLLGDSALYLCAVGQGGNIQYFGAGTRLSVL.